These 12 T cell receptor beta chains originate from one sample sequenced in a study of blood T cell repertoires in COVID-19. Assay used: immunoSEQ multiplex PCR; TCRdb lists only in-frame clones, some missing. The sample contains about 200,000 clones, 82% of which appear only once. The sample was PBMCs or T cells enriched from blood (not recorded which). The receptors derive from a man between 35 and 55 years old who had recovered from COVID-19.

A remark on this clone: This CDR3 is also generated by other DNA sequences in the sample. The rearrangement links TRBV6-5 to TRBJ1-5, with D perhaps matching TRBD1 (5 bases). The ends were cut back, 4 bases at V and 0 bases at J, with 13 bases in the middle. The CDR3 loop spans 16 amino acids. Germline CDR1 MNHEY, CDR2 SVGAGI. The CDR3 DNA reads TGTGCCAGCAGTTCCCCCGCAGGGTATAGCAATCAGCCCCAGCATTTT. Its translation: CASSSPAGYSNQPQHF.

V usage is TRBV28 and J usage is TRBJ2-5, with D tentatively TRBD1 (6 bases). CDR3 length: 14 amino acids. CDR1 and CDR2 from the germline V gene are MDHEN and SYDVKM. With 3 bases removed from V and 4 bases from J, the gap between germline ends came to 12 bases. In DNA form, the CDR3 reads TGTGCCAGCAGTTTGCGACAGGAAGGAGAGACCCAGTACTTC. It translates to CASSLRQEGETQYF.

J is TRBJ2-1 and V is TRBV3-1 (or the pseudogene TRBV3-2); 8 positions agree with TRBD2. The CDR3 totals 20 residues. Germline values: CDR1 LGHDT, CDR2 YNNKEL (reference sequence). J gave up 5 bases and V 4 bases, and 22 bases lay outside the gene matches. CDR3 region: CASSRFAGGGVEWADNEQFF. The CDR3 DNA is TGTGCCAGCAGCCGCTTCGCCGGGGGGGGTGTGGAATGGGCCGACAATGAGCAGTTCTTC.

This clone was counted a few times. The CDR3 loop reads CASSPDRESQSGNTIYF. CDR3 nucleotides: TGTGCCAGCAGCCCAGACAGGGAGTCACAGTCTGGAAACACCATATATTTT. The rearrangement joins TRBV7-9 to TRBJ1-3, with 7 nucleotides matching TRBD1. Unmatched junction bases numbered 11, after V lost 5 bases and J lost 1 base. This CDR3 has 17 amino acids. Germline V gives CDR1 SEHNR, CDR2 FQNEAQ (reference sequence).

This clone was seen just once. The V and J genes are TRBV18 and TRBJ2-2; TRBD2 matches 9 bases. V lost 3 bases, J lost 1 base, and 6 bases stayed unmatched. CDR1 KGHSH and CDR2 LQKENI come from the germline V gene. This CDR3 is built from 17 residues. The CDR3, as DNA: TGTGCCAGCTCACCTTCTAGCGGGACCGGGAACACCGGGGAGCTGTTTTTT. It translates to CASSPSSGTGNTGELFF.

The chain employs TRBV30 and TRBJ2-3; 8 nucleotides match TRBD2. The V gene's germline CDR1 is GTSNPN and CDR2 SVGIG (reference sequence). Trimming removed 5 bases from V and 6 bases from J; junction bases left unmatched: 4. The length of the CDR3 is 12 residues. The CDR3 bases are TGTGCCTGGGGGCCGGGAGGGGATACGCAGTATTTT. Translation gives CAWGPGGDTQYF.

The CDR3 bases are TGTGCCAGCAGTGAGGTCACCGCGGGAATTCTCAACTATGGCTACACCTTC. The encoded protein is CASSEVTAGILNYGYTF. V and J are TRBV2 and TRBJ1-2, with D hard to call. Trimming shortened V by 3 bases and J by 2 bases, and 19 bases separated the two germline ends. Germline CDR1 reads SNHLY; CDR2 reads FYNNEI. The CDR3 sequence is 17 residues long.

The rearrangement joins TRBV6-2 or TRBV6-3 to TRBJ1-5, with 10 positions matching TRBD1. V gave up 6 bases and J gave up 6 bases; unmatched junction bases: 5. Germline CDR1 is MNHEY and CDR2 is SVGEGT. This CDR3 region has 14 residues. The CDR3 sequence is CASSDRGRVQPQHF. The CDR3, as DNA: TGTGCCAGCAGCGACAGGGGGCGGGTTCAGCCCCAGCATTTT.

The CDR3 reads CAWSVGPGNTIYF. CDR3 DNA: TGTGCCTGGAGTGTGGGGCCTGGAAACACCATATATTTT. The V and J genes are TRBV30 and TRBJ1-3; a weak D match, TRBD1 (5 bases). The CDR3 consists of 13 residues. Trimming stripped 0 bases from V and 2 bases from J, with 5 bases between. Germline-derived CDR1 and CDR2 are GTSNPN and SVGIG (reference sequence). Full variable domain (outside the CDR3, taken from reference TRBV30 and TRBJ1-3): SQTIHQWPATLVQPVGSPLSLECTVEGTSNPNLYWYRQAAGRGLQLLFYSVGIGQISSEVPQNLSASRPQDRQFILSSKKLLLSDSGFYLCAWSVGPGNTIYFGEGSWLTVV.

This rearrangement joins TRBV9 to TRBJ1-6; perhaps TRBD1 as D (5 bases). Trimming took 3 bases from V and 9 from J, leaving 10 bases between them. The length of the CDR3 is 13 residues. Germline V gives CDR1 SGDLS, CDR2 YYNGEE. CDR3: CASSGAQGSPLHF. CDR3 bases: TGTGCCAGCAGCGGGGCCCAGGGTTCACCCCTCCACTTT.

The CDR3 DNA sequence: TGTGCCAGCAGTTCGGCCAGGGCAATTTCTGGGTCACCCCTCCACTTT. It specifies CASSSARAISGSPLHF. The gene calls are TRBV27 and TRBJ1-6; D may be TRBD1 (5 bases). V was shortened by 4 bases and J by 10 bases, with 20 bases between the two germline ends. Germline CDR1 is MNHEY and CDR2 is SMNVEV (reference sequence). The CDR3 spans 16 residues.

This clone was counted only a few times. The rearrangement links TRBV2 to TRBJ2-1, with D perhaps TRBD2 (6 bases). Germline CDR1 SNHLY, CDR2 FYNNEI. V was cut by 7 bases and J by 4 bases, with 17 bases left in between. This CDR3 has 15 amino acids. The CDR3 region is CASTKESGGYNEQFF. The CDR3 coding sequence is TGTGCCAGCACCAAGGAATCTGGAGGGTACAATGAGCAGTTCTTC.